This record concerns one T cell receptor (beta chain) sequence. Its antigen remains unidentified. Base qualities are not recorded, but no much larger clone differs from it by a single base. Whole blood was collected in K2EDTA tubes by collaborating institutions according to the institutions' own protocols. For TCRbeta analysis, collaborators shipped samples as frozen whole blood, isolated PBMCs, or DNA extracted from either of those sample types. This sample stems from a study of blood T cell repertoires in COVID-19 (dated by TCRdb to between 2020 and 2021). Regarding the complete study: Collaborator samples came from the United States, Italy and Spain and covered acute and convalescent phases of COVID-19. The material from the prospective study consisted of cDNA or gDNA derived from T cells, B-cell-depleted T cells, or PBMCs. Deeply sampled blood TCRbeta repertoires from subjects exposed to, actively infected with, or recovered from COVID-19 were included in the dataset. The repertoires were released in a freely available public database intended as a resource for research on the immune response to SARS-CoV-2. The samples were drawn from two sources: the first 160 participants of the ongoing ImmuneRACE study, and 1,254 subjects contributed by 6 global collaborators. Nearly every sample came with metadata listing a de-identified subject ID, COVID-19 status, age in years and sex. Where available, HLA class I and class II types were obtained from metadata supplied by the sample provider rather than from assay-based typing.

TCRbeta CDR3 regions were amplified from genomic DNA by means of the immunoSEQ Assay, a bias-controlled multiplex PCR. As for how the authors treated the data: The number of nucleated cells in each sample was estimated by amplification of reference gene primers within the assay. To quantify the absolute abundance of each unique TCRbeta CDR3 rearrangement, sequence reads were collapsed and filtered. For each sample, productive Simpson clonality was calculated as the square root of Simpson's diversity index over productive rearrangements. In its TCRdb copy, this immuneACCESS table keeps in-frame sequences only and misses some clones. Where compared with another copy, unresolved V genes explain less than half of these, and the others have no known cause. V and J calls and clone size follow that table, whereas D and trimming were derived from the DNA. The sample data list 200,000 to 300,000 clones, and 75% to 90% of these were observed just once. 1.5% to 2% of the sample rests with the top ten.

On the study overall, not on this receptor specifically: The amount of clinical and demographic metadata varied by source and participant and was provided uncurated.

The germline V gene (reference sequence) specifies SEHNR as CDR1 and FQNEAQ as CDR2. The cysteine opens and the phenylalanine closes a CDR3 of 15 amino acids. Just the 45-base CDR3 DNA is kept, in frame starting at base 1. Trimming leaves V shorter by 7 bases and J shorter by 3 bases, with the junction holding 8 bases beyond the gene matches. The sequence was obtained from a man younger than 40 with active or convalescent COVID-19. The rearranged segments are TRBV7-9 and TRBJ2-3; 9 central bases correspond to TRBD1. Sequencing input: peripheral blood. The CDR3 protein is CASNHRGLSTDTQYF. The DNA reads TGTGCCAGCAACCACAGGGGGCTATCTACAGATACGCAGTATTTT.